The entry below describes one T cell receptor (beta chain). Antigen unknown. Arm-PCR with iRepertoire HTBI primers amplified the CDR3 regions for these TCR beta libraries. In TCRdb, the multiplex PCR reads were re-called with MiXCR into one record per CDR3 protein. The sample comprises roughly 490,000 distinct CDR3 sequences, around a fifth of which are singletons, and about an eighth rests with the top ten. This record comes from a study of regulatory T cells in long-lasting Graves disease. Regarding the study as a whole: Preferential use of TRBV28, TRBJ1-2 and TRBJ2-5 was seen in persistent disease. Patients whose Graves' disease persisted exhibited lower TCR diversity than those newly diagnosed. Persistent patients had more shared public clonotypes (2,741) than new patients (approximately 920).

Trimming removed 9 bases at V and 0 bases at J, with 12 bases between. In germline, CDR1 is MDHEN, CDR2 SYDVKM. The CDR3 totals 14 residues. The time point denotes: persistent/refractory GD, antithyroid drugs over 5 years with positive TRAb. The TCR library was prepared using RNA isolated from PBMCs. V gene TRBV28 combines with J gene TRBJ1-3; tentatively, D is TRBD1 (5 bases). The receptor was isolated from a female donor with Graves disease. Sequencing was performed on peripheral blood mononuclear cells (PBMCs), taken when the disease was refractory, from a patient treated with antithyroid drugs. The CDR3 region is CASYTGASGNTIYF. The DNA of the CDR3 is TGTGCCAGTTATACAGGTGCCTCTGGAAACACCATATATTTT.